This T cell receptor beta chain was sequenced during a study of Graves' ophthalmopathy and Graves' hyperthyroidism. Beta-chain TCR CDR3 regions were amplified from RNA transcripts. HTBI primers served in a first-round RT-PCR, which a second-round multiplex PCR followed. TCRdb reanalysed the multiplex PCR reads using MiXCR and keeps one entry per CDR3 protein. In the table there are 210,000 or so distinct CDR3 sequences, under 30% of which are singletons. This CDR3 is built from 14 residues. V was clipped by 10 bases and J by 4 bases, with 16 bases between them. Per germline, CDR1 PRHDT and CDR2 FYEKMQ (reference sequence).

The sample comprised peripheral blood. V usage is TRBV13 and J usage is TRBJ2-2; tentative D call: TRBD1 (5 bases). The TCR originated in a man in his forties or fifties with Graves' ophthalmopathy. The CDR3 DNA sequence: TGTGCCACCAAAGCCCAGGGAAGCACCGGGGAGCTGTTTTTT. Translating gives CATKAQGSTGELFF.